This TCR beta chain was recorded in a study of T cells in Graves' hyperthyroidism and ophthalmopathy. The CDR3 is 16 residues long. Germline V CDR1 and CDR2: SGHAT, FQNNGV. V dropped 5 bases and J dropped 5; count of bases not matched to a gene: 9. TCR beta CDR3 regions were amplified from RNA transcripts. Researchers ran a first-round RT-PCR on the TCR CDR3 using the HTBI primer set. TCRdb independently ran MiXCR on the multiplex PCR reads; one entry per CDR3 protein. The sample includes 200,000 to 300,000 distinct CDR3 sequences, about a sixth of them seen just once. Sequencing was carried out using blood. This chain links TRBV11-2 with TRBJ2-1, with TRBD2 identical over 10 bases. This receptor was obtained from a woman aged 18-35 years with Graves' ophthalmopathy. Here the CDR3 DNA reads TGTGCCAGCAGCCGAGCGGGACTAGCGTACAACAATGAGCAGTTCTTC. Encoded protein: CASSRAGLAYNNEQFF.